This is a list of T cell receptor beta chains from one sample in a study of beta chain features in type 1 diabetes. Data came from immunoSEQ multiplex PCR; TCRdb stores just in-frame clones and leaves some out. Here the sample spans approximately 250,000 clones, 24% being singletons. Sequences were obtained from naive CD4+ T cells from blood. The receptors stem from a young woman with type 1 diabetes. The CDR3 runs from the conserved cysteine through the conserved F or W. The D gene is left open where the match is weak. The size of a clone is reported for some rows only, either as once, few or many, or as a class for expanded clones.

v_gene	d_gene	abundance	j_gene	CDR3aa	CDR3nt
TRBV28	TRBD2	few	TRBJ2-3	CASSLGTSGDTQYF	TGTGCCAGCAGTTTAGGGACTAGTGGCGATACGCAGTATTTT
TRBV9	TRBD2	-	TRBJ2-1	CASSAGLAGGEYNEQFF	TGTGCCAGCAGCGCCGGACTAGCGGGAGGGGAGTACAATGAGCAGTTCTTC
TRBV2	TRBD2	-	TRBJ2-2	CASSGRLAGAWELFF	TGTGCCAGCAGTGGTCGACTAGCGGGAGCCTGGGAGCTGTTTTTT
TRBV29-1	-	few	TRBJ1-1	CSARRGGGPEAFF	TGCAGCGCCCGCCGTGGGGGAGGCCCTGAAGCTTTCTTT
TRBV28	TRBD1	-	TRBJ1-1	CASSDPGQGFTEAFF	TGTGCCAGCAGTGATCCGGGACAGGGGTTCACTGAAGCTTTCTTT
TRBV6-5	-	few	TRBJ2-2	CASRTGHTGELFF	TGTGCCAGCAGAACAGGACACACCGGGGAGCTGTTTTTT
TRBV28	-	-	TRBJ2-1	CASVMLNEQFF	TGTGCCAGCGTTATGTTGAATGAGCAGTTCTTC
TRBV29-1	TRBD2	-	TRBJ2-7	CSVEKGGGYEQYF	TGCAGCGTTGAAAAGGGCGGGGGCTACGAGCAGTACTTC
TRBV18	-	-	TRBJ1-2	CASSPPDLWYGYTF	TGTGCCAGCTCACCACCAGACTTGTGGTATGGCTACACCTTC
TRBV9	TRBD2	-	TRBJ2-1	CASSARLAAYNEQFF	TGTGCCAGCAGCGCCCGACTAGCGGCCTACAATGAGCAGTTCTTC
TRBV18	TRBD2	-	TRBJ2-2	CASSAKGLAGATGELFF	TGTGCCAGCTCAGCTAAAGGACTAGCGGGAGCTACCGGGGAGCTGTTTTTT
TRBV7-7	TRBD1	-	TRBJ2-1	CASSLDRGYNEQFF	TGTGCTAGCAGCCTGGACAGGGGATACAATGAGCAGTTCTTC
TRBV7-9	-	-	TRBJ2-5	CASSLVLRGTQYF	TGTGCCAGCAGCTTAGTCCTTCGGGGGACCCAGTACTTC
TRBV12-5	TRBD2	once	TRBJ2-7	CASGLILAGTYEQYF	TGTGCTAGTGGTTTGATACTAGCGGGGACCTACGAGCAGTACTTC